This T cell receptor beta chain was recorded in a study of T cell responses to AZD1222 COVID-19 vaccine. As regards this clone: Its antigen is unknown.

Findings and limits, study-wide: Across the whole spike, CD4 TCRs peaked at regions 160-218 and 743-854. Unmutated variant regions are reportedly targeted by nearly half of spike-specific TCRs. Compared with day 0, the breadth and depth of the Spike-specific TCR repertoire rose significantly after two doses of AZD1222.

Clones were read by immunoSEQ multiplex PCR, and TCRdb kept only the in-frame ones, dropping some. The sample includes under 150,000 clones, roughly 88% of them seen just once. This CDR3 contains 16 residues. V lost 3 bases and J 5 bases, leaving 17 bases between the germline ends. The V gene's germline CDR1 is LNHDA and CDR2 SQIVND (reference sequence). This specimen was peripheral blood, taken 28 days after the second AZD1222 dose. J is TRBJ1-5 and V is TRBV19; TRBD1 is a possible D gene (6 bases). This clonotype was sampled from an adult who received the AZD1222 COVID-19 vaccine. For the CDR3, the DNA is TGTGCCAGTAGTATGGGCCTCCTCACAGGGTATCAGCCCCAGCATTTT. Its translation is CASSMGLLTGYQPQHF. The full variable domain, with the rest looked up from reference TRBV19 and TRBJ1-5, is DGGITQSPKYLFRKEGQNVTLSCEQNLNHDAMYWYRQDPGQGLRLIYYSQIVNDFQKGDIAEGYSVSREKKESFPLTVTSAQKNPTAFYLCASSMGLLTGYQPQHFGDGTRLSIL.